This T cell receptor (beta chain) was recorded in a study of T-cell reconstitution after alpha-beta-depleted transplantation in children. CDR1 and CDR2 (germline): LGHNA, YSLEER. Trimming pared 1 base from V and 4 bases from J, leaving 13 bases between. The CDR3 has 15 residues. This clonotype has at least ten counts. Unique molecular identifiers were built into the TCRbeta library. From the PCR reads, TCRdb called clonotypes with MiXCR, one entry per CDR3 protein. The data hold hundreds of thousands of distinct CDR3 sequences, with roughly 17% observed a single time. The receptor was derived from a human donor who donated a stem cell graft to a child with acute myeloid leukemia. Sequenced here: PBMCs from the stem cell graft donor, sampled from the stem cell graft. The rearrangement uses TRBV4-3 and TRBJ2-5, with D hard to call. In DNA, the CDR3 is TGCGCCAGCAGCCAAGTCCTGGGGTCTGGAGAGACCCAGTACTTC. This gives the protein CASSQVLGSGETQYF.